This is a list of T cell receptor beta chains from one sample in a study of cytomegalovirus exposure and HLA in healthy donors. The data were produced by immunoSEQ multiplex PCR, yet TCRdb's version contains in-frame clones alone and is incomplete. The sample contains a few hundred thousand clones, approximately 80% of which appear only once. The source material was PBMCs. The receptor set was obtained from a woman in her forties in good health and CMV-seronegative. Both conserved end residues are part of each CDR3. D genes are given only for firm matches. A row's size may be missing; if present it is once, few, many or a size class.

CDR3 length	V gene	clone size	D gene	J gene	CDR3 DNA	CDR3 protein
16	TRBV7-8	once	.	TRBJ1-4	TGTGCCAGCAGCTTATCCAGGGCGGGATCTAATGAAAAACTGTTTTTT	CASSLSRAGSNEKLFF
15	TRBV6-6	.	TRBD1	TRBJ2-7	TGTGCCAGCAGGCCAAGGACAGGCGAACCCTACGAGCAGTACTTC	CASRPRTGEPYEQYF
14	TRBV5-1	.	.	TRBJ1-1	TGCGCCAGCAGCTTGAGGCAGGTAGACACTGAAGCTTTCTTT	CASSLRQVDTEAFF
11	TRBV30	.	.	TRBJ1-2	TGTGCCTGGAATACTAACTATGGCTACACCTTC	CAWNTNYGYTF
15	TRBV2	.	.	TRBJ2-2	TGTGCCAGCAGTGAAACCGAACAGGGAACCGGGGAGCTGTTTTTT	CASSETEQGTGELFF
14	TRBV28	once	.	TRBJ1-5	TGTGCCAGCAAGATCAGGACAACCAATCAGCCCCAGCATTTT	CASKIRTTNQPQHF
17	TRBV5-1	few	TRBD2	TRBJ2-3	TGCGCCAGCAGCTTGGGGCCTAGCGGGGGGGCAGGTGATACGCAGTATTTT	CASSLGPSGGAGDTQYF
16	TRBV19	.	.	TRBJ1-5	TGTGCCAGTAGTACTGATCGGCAGGGTAGCAATCAGCCCCAGCATTTT	CASSTDRQGSNQPQHF
12	TRBV6-5	few	.	TRBJ1-1	TGTGCCAGCAGTTCCGGGACTCAGGGAACTTTCTTT	CASSSGTQGTFF
15	TRBV21-1	.	.	TRBJ1-1	TGTGCCAGCAGCAAGGCGGACAGGGCGAACACTGAAGCTTTCTTT	CASSKADRANTEAFF
13	TRBV2	.	.	TRBJ1-2	TGTGCCACACAGGAAATAGCCCAGGAAGGCTACACCTTC	CATQEIAQEGYTF
15	TRBV19	.	TRBD1	TRBJ1-1	TGTGCCAGTAGTAGGGGGACAGGGGGATACACTGAAGCTTTCTTT	CASSRGTGGYTEAFF